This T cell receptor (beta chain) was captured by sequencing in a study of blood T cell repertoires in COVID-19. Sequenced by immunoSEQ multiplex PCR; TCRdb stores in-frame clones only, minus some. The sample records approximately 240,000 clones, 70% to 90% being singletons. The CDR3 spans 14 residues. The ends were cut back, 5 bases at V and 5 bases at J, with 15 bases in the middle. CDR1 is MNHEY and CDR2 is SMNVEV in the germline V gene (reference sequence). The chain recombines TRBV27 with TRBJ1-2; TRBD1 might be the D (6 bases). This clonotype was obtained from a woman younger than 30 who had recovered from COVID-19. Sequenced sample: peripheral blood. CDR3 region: CASSLGGARYGYTF. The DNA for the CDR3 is TGTGCCAGCAGTCTTGGGGGGGCGCGGTATGGCTACACCTTC.